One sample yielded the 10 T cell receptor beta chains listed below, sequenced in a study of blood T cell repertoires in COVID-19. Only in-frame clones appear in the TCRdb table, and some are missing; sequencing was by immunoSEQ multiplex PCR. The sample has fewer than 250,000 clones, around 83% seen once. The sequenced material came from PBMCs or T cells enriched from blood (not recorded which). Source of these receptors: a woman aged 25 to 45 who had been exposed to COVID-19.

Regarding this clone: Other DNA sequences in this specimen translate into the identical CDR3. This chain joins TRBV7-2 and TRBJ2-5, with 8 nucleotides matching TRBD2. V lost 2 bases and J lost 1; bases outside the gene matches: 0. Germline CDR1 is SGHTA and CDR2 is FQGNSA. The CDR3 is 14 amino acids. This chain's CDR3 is CASSLTSGQETQYF. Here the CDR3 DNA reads TGTGCCAGCAGCTTAACTAGCGGCCAAGAGACCCAGTACTTC.

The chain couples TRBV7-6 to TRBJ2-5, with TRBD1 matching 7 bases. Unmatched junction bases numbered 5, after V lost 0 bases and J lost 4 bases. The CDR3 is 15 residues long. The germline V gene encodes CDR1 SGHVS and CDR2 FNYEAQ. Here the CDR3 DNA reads TGTGCCAGCAGCTTAGCGGAGAGACAGGGAGAGACCCAGTACTTC. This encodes CASSLAERQGETQYF.

Here the CDR3 DNA reads TGTGCCAGCAGTTACGACGAGGGGGCGACCAATGAGCAGTTCTTC. It is translated as CASSYDEGATNEQFF. The chain has TRBV6-5 and TRBJ2-1, with 7 nucleotides matching TRBD1. CDR1 and CDR2 (germline): MNHEY, SVGAGI. The CDR3 is 15 amino acids. V lost 2 bases to trimming and J lost 6 bases; unmatched junction nucleotides: 7.

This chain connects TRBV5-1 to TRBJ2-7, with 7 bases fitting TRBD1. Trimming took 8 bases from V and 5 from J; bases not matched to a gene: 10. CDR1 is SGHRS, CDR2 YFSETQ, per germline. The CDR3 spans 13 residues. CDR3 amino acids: CASTGTVRHEQYF. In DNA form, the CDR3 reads TGCGCCAGTACCGGGACAGTCAGACACGAGCAGTACTTC.

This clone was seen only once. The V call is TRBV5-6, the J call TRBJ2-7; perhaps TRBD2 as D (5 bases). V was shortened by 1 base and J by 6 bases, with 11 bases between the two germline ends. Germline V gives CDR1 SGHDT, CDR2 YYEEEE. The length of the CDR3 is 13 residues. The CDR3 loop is CASSLSGKGEQYF. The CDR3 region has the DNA TGTGCCAGCAGCTTGTCGGGGAAGGGCGAGCAGTACTTC.

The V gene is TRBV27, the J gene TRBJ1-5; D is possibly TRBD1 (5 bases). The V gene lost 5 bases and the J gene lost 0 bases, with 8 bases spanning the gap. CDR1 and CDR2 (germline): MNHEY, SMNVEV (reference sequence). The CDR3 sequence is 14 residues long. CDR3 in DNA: TGTGCCAGCAGTCCAGGGATTAGCAATCAGCCCCAGCATTTT. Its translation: CASSPGISNQPQHF.

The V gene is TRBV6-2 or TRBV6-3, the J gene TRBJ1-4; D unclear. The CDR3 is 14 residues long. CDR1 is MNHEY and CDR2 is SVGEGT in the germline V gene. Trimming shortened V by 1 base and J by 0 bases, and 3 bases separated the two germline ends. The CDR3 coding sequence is TGTGCCAGCAGTTACTACTCAACTAATGAAAAACTGTTTTTT. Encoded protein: CASSYYSTNEKLFF.

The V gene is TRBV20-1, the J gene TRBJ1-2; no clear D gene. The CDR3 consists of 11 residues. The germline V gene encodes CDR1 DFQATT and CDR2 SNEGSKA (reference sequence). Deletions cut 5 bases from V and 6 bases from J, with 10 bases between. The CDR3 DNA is TGCAGTGCTCGAGGTTTAGATGGCTACACCTTC. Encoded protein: CSARGLDGYTF.

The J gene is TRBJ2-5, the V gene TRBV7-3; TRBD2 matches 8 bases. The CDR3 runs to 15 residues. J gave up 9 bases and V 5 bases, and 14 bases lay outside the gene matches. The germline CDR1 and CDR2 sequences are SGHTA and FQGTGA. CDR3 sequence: CASSLGASGYGAQYF. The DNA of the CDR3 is TGTGCCAGCAGCCTAGGGGCTAGCGGGTACGGGGCCCAGTACTTC.

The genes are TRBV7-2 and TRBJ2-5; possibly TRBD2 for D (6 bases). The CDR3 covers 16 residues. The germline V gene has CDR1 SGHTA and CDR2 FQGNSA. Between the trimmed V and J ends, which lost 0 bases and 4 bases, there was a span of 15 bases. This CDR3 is CASSLALSGGGETQYF. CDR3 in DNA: TGTGCCAGCAGCTTAGCCCTTAGTGGGGGAGGAGAGACCCAGTACTTC.